This TCR beta chain comes out of a study of beta chain features in type 1 diabetes. General study results and limits: VDJ junctions from type 1 diabetes patients carried fewer insertions and larger deletions. The study found moderately but significantly shorter TCRB CDR3s in all four CD4+ subsets of Type 1 diabetes patients. The study found that naive, central memory and Treg TCRB repertoires appeared more similar in patients than in healthy donors.

CDR3 length: 15 amino acids. Germline V lookup: CDR1 MNHNY, CDR2 SVGAGI (reference sequence). V dropped 2 bases and J dropped 2; count of bases not matched to a gene: 4. A word on this clone: Its antigen is currently unknown.

Expressed TCRB transcripts were sequenced because the entire RNA isolate underwent reverse transcription. The repertoire was sequenced with immunoSEQ multiplex PCR; TCRdb's copy has only in-frame clones and lacks some. The profile shows roughly 290,000 clones, over 12% of them singletons. Markers CD45RO/CCR7/CD25/CD127/CD95/CD27 served to sort CD4+ naive, central memory, regulatory and stem cell-like memory cells. The TCR sequence derives from a man between 18 and 35 years old with type 1 diabetes. This chain links TRBV6-6 with TRBJ2-5; 8 nucleotides match TRBD2. Sequencing used naive CD4+ T cells from blood. CDR3 DNA: TGTGCCAGCAGTTACCGGGGGGGGCAGCAAGAGACCCAGTACTTC. As protein: CASSYRGGQQETQYF.